This T cell receptor (beta chain) was recovered during a study of blood T cell repertoires in COVID-19. Study context: Donors in the United States, Italy and Spain gave samples during acute or convalescent COVID-19. PBMCs, B-cell-depleted T cells, or T cells provided the cDNA or gDNA that made up the material.

Worth noting for this clone: At one end, the junction sequence differs from germline, possibly due to a read error.

Methods used by the authors: From reference gene primer amplification, estimates of nucleated cell counts were derived. Produced via immunoSEQ multiplex PCR; TCRdb's table is partial and in-frame only. V, J and clone size were drawn from that table, and D and trimming were deduced from the DNA. Of roughly 300,000 clones listed, 87% are singletons. The CDR3 is 13 amino acids. Germline loops: CDR1 SGHVS, CDR2 FQNEAQ. The sequencing sample was made of peripheral blood. The chain is built from TRBV7-8 and TRBJ2-7; TRBD1 matches 8 bases. This sequence originates from a woman between 40 and 50 years old who had recovered from COVID-19. CDR3 DNA: TGTGCCAGCCTAACCCCCGGGACAGGTCCTGTAGTCTTC. Amino acid sequence: CASLTPGTGPVVF.